The sequence of this T cell receptor (beta chain) was determined in a study of molecular identifiers for immune sequencing clone quantification. For bulk TCR libraries, previously described methods and listed TCR primers were used. TCRdb independently ran MiXCR on the PCR reads; one entry per CDR3 protein. The sample records some 70,000 distinct CDR3 sequences, 18% being singletons. Ten or more counts support this clonotype. Its specificity is unknown. Germline lookup yields CDR1 SGHTA and CDR2 FQGNSA. V trimming: 0 bases; J trimming: 7 bases; junction bases outside the gene matches: 10. The CDR3 runs to 17 residues. From about 19,000 to 1,100,000 sorted cells, naive CD8 libraries were generated with 10%, 30% or 50% RNA. A CD8+CD4-CCR7+CD45RA+ gate was used to sort naive CD8 T cells. Study-wide results and limits: Spike-in Jurkat TCR RNA from a single cell reportedly registered among 950,000 to 1,000,000 naive cells.

The sample taken for sequencing was naive CD8+ T cells from blood, with Jurkat cell RNA spiked in. Regarding subset: FACS-sorted CD8+CD4-CCR7+CD45RA+ naive T cells. The sequence derives from a human donor in good health. Some libraries in this study had Jurkat cell RNA spiked in. V gene TRBV7-2 combines with J gene TRBJ2-1; 9 bases fit TRBD2. CDR3 in amino acids: CASSLAFSGRGVNEQFF. Here the CDR3 DNA reads TGTGCCAGCAGCTTAGCATTTAGCGGGAGAGGCGTGAATGAGCAGTTCTTC.